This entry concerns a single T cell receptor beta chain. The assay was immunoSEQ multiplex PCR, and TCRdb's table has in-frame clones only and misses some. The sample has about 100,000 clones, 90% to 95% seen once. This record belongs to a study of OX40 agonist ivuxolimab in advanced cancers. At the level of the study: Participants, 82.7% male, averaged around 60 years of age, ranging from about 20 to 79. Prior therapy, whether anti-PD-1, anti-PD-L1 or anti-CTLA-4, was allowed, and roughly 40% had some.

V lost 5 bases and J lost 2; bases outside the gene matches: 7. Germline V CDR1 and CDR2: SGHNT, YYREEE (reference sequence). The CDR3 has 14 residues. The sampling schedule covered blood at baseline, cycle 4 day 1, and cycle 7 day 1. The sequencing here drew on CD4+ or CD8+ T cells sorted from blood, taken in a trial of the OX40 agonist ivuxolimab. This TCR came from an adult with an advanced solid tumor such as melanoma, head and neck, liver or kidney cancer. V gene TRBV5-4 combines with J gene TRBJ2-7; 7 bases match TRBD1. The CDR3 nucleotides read TGTGCCAGCAGTCATACCGGGACAGCCTACGAGCAGTACTTC. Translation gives CASSHTGTAYEQYF.